One T cell receptor beta chain is described in this entry. Its antigen remains unknown. This sample was included in a study of vaccination effects on CD4 cells after COVID-19. Findings and limits, study-wide: Healthy vaccinees' vaccine-induced clones included only 1 of 255 that recognized common cold coronaviruses. At late timepoints after vaccination, vaccine- and infection-induced clones shrank markedly.

Sequencing was preceded by expansion of antigen-specific CD4+ T cells with viral peptide pools in the ViraFEST assay. Culturing for more than eight days preceded CD4+ T cell isolation. None of the vaccinated had previously contracted SARS-CoV-2, and their nucleocapsid antibodies tested negative. Sequencing was performed with immunoSEQ multiplex PCR; in TCRdb, only in-frame clones are kept and a portion is missing. The sample includes 25,000 to 30,000 clones, about 81% seen only once; the top ten take around 30%. The sample in question was CD4+ T cells from PBMCs cultured with SARS-CoV-2 spike peptides, obtained before COVID-19 vaccination. The TCR was taken from a human donor who received a COVID-19 vaccine.

The CDR3 here is CASSLSQGSGANVLTF. DNA of the CDR3: TGTGCCAGCAGCTTATCCCAGGGGTCTGGGGCCAACGTCCTGACTTTC. The gene calls are TRBV11-2 and TRBJ2-6; tentatively, D is TRBD1 (6 bases). V lost 2 bases and J 1 base, leaving 9 bases between the germline ends. Germline loops: CDR1 SGHAT, CDR2 FQNNGV. The CDR3 is made up of 16 amino acids.